Shown below are 8 T cell receptor beta chains from a single sample sequenced in a study of blood T cell repertoires in COVID-19. Measured with immunoSEQ multiplex PCR; TCRdb has only the in-frame clones, and not every one. The sample has 85,000 to 130,000 clones, around 80% seen once. The sample comprised peripheral blood. The origin of the receptors is a woman aged 55-75 years with acute or convalescent COVID-19.

The rearrangement links TRBV7-2 to TRBJ1-5; TRBD1 matches at 7 bases. CDR1 and CDR2 from the germline V gene are SGHTA and FQGNSA. The CDR3 runs 14 residues. The V segment lost 4 bases and the J segment 3 bases; nucleotides outside the gene matches: 3. DNA of the CDR3: TGTGCCAGCAGCTGGACAGGTCTCAATCAGCCCCAGCATTTT. Amino acid sequence: CASSWTGLNQPQHF.

This sequence joins TRBV6-5 and TRBJ1-1; 7 positions agree with TRBD1. V shed 10 bases, J shed 2 bases, and the junction held 4 bases outside the gene matches. The CDR3 length is 12 residues. Germline V gives CDR1 MNHEY, CDR2 SVGAGI. The CDR3 DNA sequence: TGTGCCACCGGACAGGCCAACACTGAAGCTTTCTTT. Translating it yields CATGQANTEAFF.

This clone was counted only a few times. This chain links TRBV28 with TRBJ1-1; D remains unclear. The ends were cut back, 4 bases at V and 3 bases at J, with 3 bases in the middle. The CDR3 is 11 amino acids. Per the germline V gene, CDR1 is MDHEN and CDR2 is SYDVKM. The CDR3 sequence is CASSSYTEAFF. DNA of the CDR3: TGTGCCAGCAGTTCGTACACTGAAGCTTTCTTT.

This clone was recorded once. V and J are TRBV7-2 and TRBJ2-3; 9 bases are shared with TRBD2. This CDR3 has 17 residues. With V trimmed by 6 bases and J by 2 bases, 12 bases remained unmatched. The germline gives CDR1 SGHTA, CDR2 FQGNSA. The CDR3 nucleotides read TGTGCCAGCAGGATAGACTTGGCGGGGGGGAACACAGATACGCAGTATTTT. Its translation: CASRIDLAGGNTDTQYF.

The chain joins TRBV5-6 to TRBJ2-7; 12 nucleotides align to TRBD1. J gave up 7 bases and V 0 bases, and 5 bases lay outside the gene matches. This CDR3 has 15 residues. Per the germline V gene, CDR1 is SGHDT and CDR2 is YYEEEE. The CDR3 region is CASSLVGQGAWEQYF. The CDR3 DNA is TGTGCCAGCAGCTTGGTGGGACAGGGGGCATGGGAGCAGTACTTC.

The V call is TRBV14, the J call TRBJ2-1; no reliable D call. The CDR3 runs 14 residues. V gave up 5 bases and J gave up 0 bases, with 8 bases separating them. Germline V gene lookup returns CDR1 SGHDN and CDR2 FVKESK. The CDR3 DNA sequence: TGTGCCAGCAGCGCAGGTAGCTCCTACAATGAGCAGTTCTTC. This encodes CASSAGSSYNEQFF.

The rearrangement joins TRBV29-1 to TRBJ1-2; TRBD1 might be the D (6 bases). Trimming stripped 2 bases from V and 0 bases from J, with 13 bases between. Germline CDR1 SQVTM, CDR2 ANQGSEA. CDR3 length: 15 residues. CDR3 in DNA: TGCAGCGTTGAATTCTCGGCAGGGGCTAACTATGGCTACACCTTC. This encodes CSVEFSAGANYGYTF.

The CDR3 loop reads CASSPTSVTGELFF. The CDR3 DNA is TGTGCCAGCAGTCCGACTAGCGTAACCGGGGAGCTGTTTTTT. V usage is TRBV7-3 and J usage is TRBJ2-2, with 8 bases lining up with TRBD2. The germline V gene encodes CDR1 SGHTA and CDR2 FQGTGA. This CDR3 has 14 residues. V lost 6 bases, J lost 5 bases, and 5 bases stayed unmatched.